This TCR beta chain was captured in a study of monozygotic twins with inflammatory bowel disease. The CDR3 length is 14 residues. Germline assignment: CDR1 LNHDA and CDR2 SQIVND (reference sequence). TCRdb re-called the 5' RACE reads; every CDR3 protein appears as one record, without DNA. The sample holds about 140,000 distinct CDR3 sequences. V is TRBV19 and J is TRBJ2-2; TCRdb gives TRBD1 as the D gene, but with no DNA this cannot be confirmed. The sequence was collected from a human donor with ulcerative colitis or Crohn's disease, or a healthy co-twin of an affected twin (not recorded which). The source material was blood. CDR3 residues: CATTDRGRTGELFF.